These 32 T cell receptor beta chains were all obtained from the same sample, sequenced in a study of cytotoxic CD8 clonotypes in ibrutinib-treated CLL. This table comes from immunoSEQ multiplex PCR, and its TCRdb copy is limited to in-frame clones, with some not included. The table has 150,000 or so clones, 70% to 90% seen once. The sample consisted of PBMCs, taken after 36 months of ibrutinib treatment. These receptors came from a human donor with chronic lymphocytic leukemia.

The rearrangement joins TRBV21-1 to TRBJ1-4; the table's D call, TRBD1, has no DNA check behind it. TRBV21-1 corresponds to a pseudogene. CDR3 length equals 16 residues. The CDR3 coding sequence is TGTGCCAGCAGCAATGGGAAGGGGTTAGCTAATGAAAAACTGTTTTTT. Protein sequence: CASSNGKGLANEKLFF.

V and J are TRBV7-9 and TRBJ2-1, with D perhaps TRBD2 (7 bases). The germline V gene has CDR1 SEHNR and CDR2 FQNEAQ (reference sequence). This CDR3 contains 14 residues. V shed 5 bases and J shed 7 bases, with 15 bases lying between them. The CDR3 reads CASSQGGGENEQFF. The CDR3 region has the DNA TGTGCCAGCAGCCAAGGGGGGGGCGAGAATGAGCAGTTCTTC.

The chain uses TRBV18 and TRBJ1-5; no clear D gene. Per germline, CDR1 KGHSH and CDR2 LQKENI. This CDR3 is built from 15 residues. Trimming took 2 bases from V and 6 from J, leaving 14 bases between them. The CDR3 loop is CASSPSDGEGQPQHF. CDR3 nucleotide sequence: TGTGCCAGCTCACCATCGGACGGGGAGGGTCAGCCCCAGCATTTT. The full variable domain, with the rest looked up from reference TRBV18 and TRBJ1-5, is NAGVMQNPRHLVRRRGQEARLRCSPMKGHSHVYWYRQLPEEGLKFMVYLQKENIIDESGMPKERFSAEFPKEGPSILRIQQVVRGDSAAYFCASSPSDGEGQPQHFGDGTRLSIL.

The V and J genes are TRBV7-9 and TRBJ1-1; tentatively, D is TRBD1 (6 bases). This CDR3 is built from 13 residues. The ends were cut back, 5 bases at V and 1 base at J, with 8 bases in the middle. CDR1 and CDR2 (germline): SEHNR, FQNEAQ (reference sequence). The CDR3 here is CASSRQENTEAFF. In DNA, the CDR3 is TGTGCCAGCAGCCGACAGGAGAACACTGAAGCTTTCTTT.

This sequence joins TRBV29-1 and TRBJ2-2, with D unclear. Looked up from germline, CDR1 is SQVTM and CDR2 is ANQGSEA. The CDR3 consists of 14 residues. Trimming removed 0 bases from V and 4 bases from J, with 9 bases in between. CDR3 DNA: TGCAGCGTTGAAGATCTTGGGGTCACCGGGGAGCTGTTTTTT. Residues: CSVEDLGVTGELFF.

The gene calls are TRBV28 and TRBJ2-2; 7 nucleotides agree with TRBD2. The CDR3 loop spans 12 amino acids. Trimming took 7 bases from V and 8 from J; bases not matched to a gene: 4. Looked up from germline, CDR1 is MDHEN and CDR2 is SYDVKM. This CDR3 is CASMGGSGELFF. CDR3 DNA sequence: TGTGCCAGCATGGGGGGGAGTGGGGAGCTGTTTTTT.

The rearrangement uses TRBV4-2 and TRBJ1-1; TRBD1 matches 10 bases. CDR3 length: 14 residues. Per the germline V gene, CDR1 is LGHNA and CDR2 is YNFKEQ. The V gene end was trimmed by 1 base and the J gene end by 6 bases; junction bases not matched to a gene: 2. In DNA, the CDR3 is TGTGCCAGCAGCCAAGGACAGGGGGCCGCTGAAGCTTTCTTT. This encodes CASSQGQGAAEAFF.

The chain combines TRBV14 with TRBJ2-7; either TRBD1 or TRBD2 may fit D (5 bases each). The germline CDR1 and CDR2 sequences are SGHDN and FVKESK. CDR3 length: 15 residues. Between the trimmed V and J ends, which lost 4 bases and 1 base, there was a span of 14 bases. As DNA, the CDR3 is TGTGCCAGCAGCCCCTGGGGGTCGAGATCCTACGAGCAGTACTTC. Encoded protein: CASSPWGSRSYEQYF.

This chain connects TRBV11-2 to TRBJ2-3, with 11 bases that match TRBD2. In germline, CDR1 is SGHAT, CDR2 FQNNGV. The CDR3 is made up of 16 amino acids. V trimming: 4 bases; J trimming: 3 bases; junction bases outside the gene matches: 6. CDR3 region: CASSSRLAGYTDTQYF. The CDR3 region has the DNA TGTGCCAGCAGCTCACGACTAGCGGGGTATACAGATACGCAGTATTTT.

The CDR3 region is CASSQNHYHRVTNEKLFF. CDR3 bases: TGTGCCAGCAGTCAAAACCATTACCACAGGGTAACTAATGAAAAACTGTTTTTT. V and J are TRBV28 and TRBJ1-4; TRBD1 is a possible D gene (6 bases). The CDR3 covers 18 residues. V gave up 5 bases and J gave up 1 base, with 20 bases separating them. Per the germline V gene, CDR1 is MDHEN and CDR2 is SYDVKM.

The chain links TRBV5-1 to TRBJ2-1, with 9 bases identical to TRBD2. This CDR3 contains 16 residues. Germline V gives CDR1 SGHRS, CDR2 YFSETQ. The ends lost 0 bases at V and 9 bases at J; junction bases unmatched: 10. The CDR3: CASSLAWLAGNSEQFF. Written as DNA, the CDR3 is TGCGCCAGCAGCTTGGCCTGGCTAGCGGGAAATTCTGAGCAGTTCTTC.

Notes on this clone: A far larger clone is a single base away, which makes a read error likely. The rearrangement uses TRBV1 and TRBJ1-5. TRBV1 is classified as a pseudogene. The CDR3 has 15 amino acids. CDR3 region: CTSSQDPLSNQPQHF. CDR3 DNA: TGCACCAGCAGCCAAGATCCCCTAAGCAATCAGCCCCAGCATTTT.

Ten or more counts support this clone. The chain recombines TRBV2 with TRBJ2-1; 11 bases map to TRBD2. V was clipped by 2 bases and J by 6 bases; unmatched bases: 3. The length of the CDR3 is 15 residues. Germline V gene lookup returns CDR1 SNHLY and CDR2 FYNNEI. Written as DNA, the CDR3 is TGTGCCAGCAGTGAATTGACTAGCGGGATCAATGAGCAGTTCTTC. It is translated as CASSELTSGINEQFF.

CDR3 coding DNA: TGTGCCAGCACCCCGGGACAGCAAGAGACCCAGTACTTC. Encoded protein: CASTPGQQETQYF. V usage is TRBV6-1 and J usage is TRBJ2-5, with 7 bases that match TRBD1. CDR1 is MNHNS and CDR2 is SASEGT in the germline V gene. V gave up 7 bases and J gave up 2 bases; unmatched junction bases: 4. There are 13 residues in the CDR3.

The chain links TRBV5-1 to TRBJ2-5, with 9 bases lining up with TRBD2. Germline trimming cut 4 bases from V and 5 bases from J; bases unmatched to any gene: 18. The CDR3 is made up of 18 amino acids. In germline, CDR1 is SGHRS, CDR2 YFSETQ. The CDR3 loop reads CASSPSLLAGLFGETQYF. CDR3 bases: TGCGCCAGCAGCCCCTCGTTGCTAGCGGGATTGTTCGGGGAGACCCAGTACTTC. The complete variable domain, with remaining parts taken from reference TRBV5-1 and TRBJ2-5, reads KAGVTQTPRYLIKTRGQQVTLSCSPISGHRSVSWYQQTPGQGLQFLFEYFSETQRNKGNFPGRFSGRQFSNSRSEMNVSTLELGDSALYLCASSPSLLAGLFGETQYFGPGTRLLVL.

This chain joins TRBV4-1 and TRBJ2-1; 8 nucleotides align to TRBD1. This CDR3 is 17 amino acids long. Germline V lookup: CDR1 MGHRA, CDR2 YSYEKL. Germline trimming cut 3 bases from V and 3 bases from J; bases unmatched to any gene: 10. This CDR3 is CASSHRAWDRNYNEQFF. CDR3 DNA sequence: TGCGCCAGCAGCCATAGGGCTTGGGACAGGAACTACAATGAGCAGTTCTTC.

V gene TRBV2 combines with J gene TRBJ2-5, with D perhaps matching TRBD2 (6 bases). Germline V lookup: CDR1 SNHLY, CDR2 FYNNEI. The CDR3 covers 12 residues. The V end lost 6 bases, the J end lost 7 bases, and 12 bases lay between the germline ends. This CDR3 is CASRRSSGTQYF. The CDR3, as DNA: TGTGCCAGCAGGAGGAGTAGCGGGACCCAGTACTTC.

The chain links TRBV28 to TRBJ2-7; D might be TRBD2 (5 bases). Trimming took 5 bases from V and 2 from J, leaving 16 bases between them. The germline V gene has CDR1 MDHEN and CDR2 SYDVKM. The CDR3 is made up of 15 amino acids. The CDR3 bases are TGTGCCAGCAGTCCCATCCTAGCCCAGGCCTACGAGCAGTACTTC. Its translation: CASSPILAQAYEQYF.

This chain uses TRBV19 with TRBJ2-1, with 8 bases matching TRBD2. CDR3 length: 16 amino acids. V shed 0 bases and J 8 bases; nucleotides not matched to a gene: 9. The germline V gene has CDR1 LNHDA and CDR2 SQIVND (reference sequence). CDR3 in amino acids: CASSIEIGGVRDEQFF. The CDR3 coding sequence is TGTGCCAGTAGTATAGAAATCGGGGGGGTTAGGGATGAGCAGTTCTTC.

The chain recombines TRBV28 with TRBJ1-2, with D possibly TRBD1 on 5 matching bases. Germline CDR1 and CDR2: MDHEN and SYDVKM. V lost 2 bases to trimming and J lost 0 bases, with 13 bases between them. This CDR3 contains 16 residues. The CDR3 loop is CASSLALRTSNYGYTF. CDR3 DNA: TGTGCCAGCAGTTTAGCCCTGCGGACATCTAACTATGGCTACACCTTC.

The rearrangement uses TRBV4-2 and TRBJ2-1; D is unclear. The germline V and J ends were trimmed by 1 base and 8 bases, with 6 bases remaining between them. Germline V CDR1 and CDR2: LGHNA, YNFKEQ. CDR3 length: 12 residues. The CDR3 sequence: CASSQALDEQFF. CDR3 sequence (DNA): TGTGCCAGCAGCCAAGCTTTGGATGAGCAGTTCTTC.

The rearrangement joins TRBV10-2 to TRBJ2-2; tentatively, D is TRBD1 or TRBD2 (5 bases each). Germline V CDR1 and CDR2: WSHSY, SAAADI. The CDR3 has 13 residues. Trimming stripped 7 bases from V and 6 bases from J, with 12 bases between. In nucleotides, the CDR3 is TGCGCCAGCACCTATGGGGGATCCGGGGAGCTGTTTTTT. It is translated as CASTYGGSGELFF.

This clone was picked up a small number of times. CDR3 sequence reads: CASRWDSNSPLHF. The CDR3 coding sequence is TGCGCCAGCAGATGGGACAGCAATTCACCCCTCCACTTT. The chain employs TRBV5-1 and TRBJ1-6; TRBD1 matches 7 bases. CDR1 and CDR2 (germline): SGHRS, YFSETQ. The CDR3 has 13 residues. V lost 5 bases to trimming and J lost 7 bases; unmatched junction nucleotides: 3.

The chain employs TRBV4-1 and TRBJ1-2, with D unclear. Trimming cost V 0 bases and J 6 bases, with 11 bases left between them. The CDR3 is made up of 14 amino acids. CDR1 and CDR2 (germline): MGHRA, YSYEKL. CDR3 DNA sequence: TGCGCCAGCAGCCAAGAAGTGGTGGAGGATGGCTACACCTTC. It specifies CASSQEVVEDGYTF.

This chain joins TRBV10-1 and TRBJ2-2, with D perhaps matching TRBD2 (6 bases). The CDR3 is 13 amino acids. With 6 bases removed from V and 1 base from J, the gap between germline ends came to 6 bases. Germline V gene sequence: CDR1 WNHNN, CDR2 SYGVQD (reference sequence). CDR3 sequence: CASREGNTGELFF. The CDR3 nucleotides are TGCGCCAGCAGGGAGGGGAACACCGGGGAGCTGTTTTTT.

This clone was seen a single time. The chain carries TRBV15 and TRBJ1-3; no clear D gene. Germline V CDR1 and CDR2: LNHNV, YYDKDF (reference sequence). V was cut by 0 bases and J by 2 bases, with 14 bases left in between. The CDR3 sequence is 17 residues long. In DNA, the CDR3 is TGTGCCACCAGCAGAGATTGGCCGATAAGAGCTGGAAACACCATATATTTT. Its translation: CATSRDWPIRAGNTIYF.

The table lists this clone with many counts. The chain links TRBV19 to TRBJ1-2; D is unresolved. Germline V gene sequence: CDR1 LNHDA, CDR2 SQIVND (reference sequence). The V end lost 7 bases, the J end lost 2 bases, and 8 bases lay between the germline ends. This CDR3 is 12 amino acids long. The CDR3 DNA sequence: TGTGCCAGTACTTTTTCAAACTATGGCTACACCTTC. As protein: CASTFSNYGYTF.

The CDR3 sequence is CASSIWEDVYNEQFF. DNA of the CDR3: TGTGCCAGTAGTATTTGGGAGGACGTCTACAATGAGCAGTTCTTC. The chain carries TRBV19 and TRBJ2-1; D is possibly TRBD2 (6 bases). CDR1 LNHDA and CDR2 SQIVND come from the germline V gene (reference sequence). V dropped 3 bases and J dropped 3 bases, with 12 bases sitting between them. This CDR3 spans 15 amino acids.

The rearrangement uses TRBV29-1 and TRBJ2-1; 7 bases align to TRBD2. This CDR3 comprises 15 residues. V dropped 5 bases and J dropped 2; count of bases not matched to a gene: 9. Germline CDR1 and CDR2: SQVTM and ANQGSEA. This CDR3 is CSVLAYLAAYNEQFF. The CDR3 bases are TGCAGCGTTCTTGCGTATCTAGCGGCCTACAATGAGCAGTTCTTC.

A note on this clone: Relative to the germline gene, one junction end is altered; a read error may explain this. The genes are TRBV27 and TRBJ2-5; D possibly corresponds to TRBD2 (5 bases). Germline assignment: CDR1 MNHEY and CDR2 SMNVEV (reference sequence). CDR3 length: 12 amino acids. The CDR3 DNA follows: TGTGCCGCACGCCTGTCTATAAGCCCAGCGGACTTC. Protein sequence: CAARLSISPADF.

The rearrangement joins TRBV2 to TRBJ1-2; D gene uncertain. Germline CDR1 reads SNHLY; CDR2 reads FYNNEI. The CDR3 contains 14 residues. V dropped 6 bases and J dropped 3 bases, with 14 bases sitting between them. CDR3 bases: TGTGCCAGCAGGATTACGGACGGATACTATGGCTACACCTTC. It codes for CASRITDGYYGYTF.

The chain employs TRBV29-1 and TRBJ2-1; maybe TRBD1 (6 bases). V was trimmed by 6 bases and J by 2 bases, leaving 14 bases between them. Per the germline V gene, CDR1 is SQVTM and CDR2 is ANQGSEA. The CDR3 is 14 residues long. CDR3 sequence (DNA): TGCAGCGTAGAGTTCAGGGGTCCCTACAATGAGCAGTTCTTC. Its protein product is CSVEFRGPYNEQFF.